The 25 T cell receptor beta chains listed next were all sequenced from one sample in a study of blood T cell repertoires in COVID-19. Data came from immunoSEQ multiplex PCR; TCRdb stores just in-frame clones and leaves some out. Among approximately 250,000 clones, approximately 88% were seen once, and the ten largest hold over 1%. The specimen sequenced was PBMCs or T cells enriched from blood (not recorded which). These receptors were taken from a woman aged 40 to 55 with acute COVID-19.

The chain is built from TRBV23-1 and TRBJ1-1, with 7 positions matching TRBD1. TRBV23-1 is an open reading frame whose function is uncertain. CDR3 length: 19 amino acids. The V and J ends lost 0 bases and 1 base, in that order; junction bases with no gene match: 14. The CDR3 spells CASSQSPDRVKLSNTEAFF. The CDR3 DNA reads TGCGCCAGCAGTCAATCCCCCGACAGGGTGAAGCTGTCGAACACTGAAGCTTTCTTT.

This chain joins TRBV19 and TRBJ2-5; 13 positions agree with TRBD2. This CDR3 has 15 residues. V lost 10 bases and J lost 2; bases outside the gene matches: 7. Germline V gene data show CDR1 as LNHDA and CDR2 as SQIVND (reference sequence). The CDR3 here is CATGGLAGPQETQYF. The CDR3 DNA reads TGTGCCACGGGGGGACTAGCGGGACCACAAGAGACCCAGTACTTC.

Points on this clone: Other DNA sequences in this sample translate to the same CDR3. CDR3 in amino acids: CASSQERGRNTEAFF. CDR3 coding DNA: TGTGCCAGCAGCCAAGAGCGGGGAAGGAACACTGAAGCTTTCTTT. The V and J genes are TRBV3-1 (or the pseudogene TRBV3-2) and TRBJ1-1; the D is unclear. Trimming cost V 0 bases and J 1 base, with 9 bases left between them. The CDR3 runs 15 residues. CDR1 and CDR2 (germline): LGHDT, YNNKEL (reference sequence).

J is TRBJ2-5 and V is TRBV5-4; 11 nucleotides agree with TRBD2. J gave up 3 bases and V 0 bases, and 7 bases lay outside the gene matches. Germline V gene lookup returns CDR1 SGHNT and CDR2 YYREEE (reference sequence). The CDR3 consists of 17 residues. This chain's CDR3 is CASSLGGPSGRKETQYF. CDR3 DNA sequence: TGTGCCAGCAGCTTGGGGGGTCCTAGCGGGAGGAAAGAGACCCAGTACTTC.

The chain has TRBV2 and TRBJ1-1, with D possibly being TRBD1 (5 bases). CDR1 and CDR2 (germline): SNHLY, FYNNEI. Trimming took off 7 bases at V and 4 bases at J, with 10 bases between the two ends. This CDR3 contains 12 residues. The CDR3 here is CASTGFSTEAFF. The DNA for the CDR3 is TGTGCCAGCACAGGGTTTTCCACTGAAGCTTTCTTT.

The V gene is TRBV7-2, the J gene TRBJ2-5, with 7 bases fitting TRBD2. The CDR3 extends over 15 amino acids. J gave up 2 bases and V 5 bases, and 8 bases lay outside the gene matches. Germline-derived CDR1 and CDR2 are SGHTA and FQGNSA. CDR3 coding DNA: TGTGCCAGCAGCCAGCGTAGCGGGCCTCAAGAGACCCAGTACTTC. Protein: CASSQRSGPQETQYF.

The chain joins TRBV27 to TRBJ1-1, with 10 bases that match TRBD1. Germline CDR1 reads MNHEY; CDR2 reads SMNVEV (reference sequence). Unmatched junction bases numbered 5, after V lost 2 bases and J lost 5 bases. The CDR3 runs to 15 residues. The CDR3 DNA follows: TGTGCCAGCAGTTTAGTCGGGACAGGGGCGACTGAAGCTTTCTTT. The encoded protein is CASSLVGTGATEAFF.

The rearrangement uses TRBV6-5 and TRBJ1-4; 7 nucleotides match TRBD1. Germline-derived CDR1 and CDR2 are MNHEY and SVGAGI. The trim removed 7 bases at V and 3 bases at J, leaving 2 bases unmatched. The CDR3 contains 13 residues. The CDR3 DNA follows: TGTGCCAGCACGGGGACAGCTAATGAAAAACTGTTTTTT. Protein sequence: CASTGTANEKLFF.

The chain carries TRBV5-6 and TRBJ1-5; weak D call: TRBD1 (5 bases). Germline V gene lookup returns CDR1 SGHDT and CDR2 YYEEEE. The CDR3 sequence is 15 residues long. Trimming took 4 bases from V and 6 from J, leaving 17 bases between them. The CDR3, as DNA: TGTGCCAGCAGCCGGGGGAGCAGGGTCGCTCAGCCCCAGCATTTT. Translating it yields CASSRGSRVAQPQHF.

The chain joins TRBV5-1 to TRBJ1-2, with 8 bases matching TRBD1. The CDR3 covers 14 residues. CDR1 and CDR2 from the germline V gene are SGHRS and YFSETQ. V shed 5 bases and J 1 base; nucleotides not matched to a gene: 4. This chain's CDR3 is CASSPDRGNYGYTF. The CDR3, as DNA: TGCGCCAGCAGTCCAGACAGGGGTAACTATGGCTACACCTTC.

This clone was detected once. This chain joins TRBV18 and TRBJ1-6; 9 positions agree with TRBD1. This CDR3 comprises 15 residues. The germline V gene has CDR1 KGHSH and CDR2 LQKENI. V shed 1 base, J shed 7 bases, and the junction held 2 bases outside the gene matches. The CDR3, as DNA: TGTGCCAGCTCACCACGACAGGGGGGGAATTCACCCCTCCACTTT. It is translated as CASSPRQGGNSPLHF. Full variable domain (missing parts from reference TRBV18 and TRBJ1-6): NAGVMQNPRHLVRRRGQEARLRCSPMKGHSHVYWYRQLPEEGLKFMVYLQKENIIDESGMPKERFSAEFPKEGPSILRIQQVVRGDSAAYFCASSPRQGGNSPLHFGNGTRLTVT.

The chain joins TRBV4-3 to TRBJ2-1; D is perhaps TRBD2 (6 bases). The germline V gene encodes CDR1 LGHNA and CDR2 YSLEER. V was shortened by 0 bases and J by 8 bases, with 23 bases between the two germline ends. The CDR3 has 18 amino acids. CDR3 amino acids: CASSQDPQIAEAPYEQFF. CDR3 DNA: TGCGCCAGCAGCCAAGACCCCCAAATAGCGGAGGCACCCTATGAGCAGTTCTTC.

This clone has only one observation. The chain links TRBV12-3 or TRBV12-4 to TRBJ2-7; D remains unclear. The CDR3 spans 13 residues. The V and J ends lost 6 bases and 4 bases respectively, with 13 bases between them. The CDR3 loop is CASSRTSSYEQYF. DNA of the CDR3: TGTGCCAGCAGCCGAACTTCCTCTTACGAGCAGTACTTC.

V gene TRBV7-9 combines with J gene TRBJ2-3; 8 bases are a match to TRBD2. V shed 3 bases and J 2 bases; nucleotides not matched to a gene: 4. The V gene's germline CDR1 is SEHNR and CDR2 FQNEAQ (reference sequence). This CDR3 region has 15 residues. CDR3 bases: TGTGCCAGCAGCTTTGGACTAGCTCCCACAGATACGCAGTATTTT. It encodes CASSFGLAPTDTQYF. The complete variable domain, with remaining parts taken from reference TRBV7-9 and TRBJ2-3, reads DTGVSQNPRHKITKRGQNVTFRCDPISEHNRLYWYRQTLGQGPEFLTYFQNEAQLEKSRLLSDRFSAERPKGSFSTLEIQRTEQGDSAMYLCASSFGLAPTDTQYFGPGTRLTVL.

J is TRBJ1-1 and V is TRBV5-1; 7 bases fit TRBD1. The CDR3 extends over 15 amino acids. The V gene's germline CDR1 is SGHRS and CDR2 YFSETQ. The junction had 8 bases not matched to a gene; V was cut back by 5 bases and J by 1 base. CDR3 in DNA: TGCGCCAGCAGTCTTCATACAGGGGAGAACACTGAAGCTTTCTTT. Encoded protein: CASSLHTGENTEAFF.

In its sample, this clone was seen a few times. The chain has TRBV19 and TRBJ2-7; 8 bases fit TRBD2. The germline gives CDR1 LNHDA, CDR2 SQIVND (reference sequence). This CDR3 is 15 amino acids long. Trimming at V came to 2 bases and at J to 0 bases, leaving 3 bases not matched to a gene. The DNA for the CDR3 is TGTGCCAGTAGTATAATCAGCGGGAGCTCCTACGAGCAGTACTTC. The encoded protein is CASSIISGSSYEQYF.

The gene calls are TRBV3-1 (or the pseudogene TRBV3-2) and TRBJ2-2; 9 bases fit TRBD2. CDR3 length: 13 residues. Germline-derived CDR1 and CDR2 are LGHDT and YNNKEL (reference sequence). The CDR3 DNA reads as TGTGCGGTAGCGGGAGATATCACCGGGGAGCTGTTTTTT. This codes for CAVAGDITGELFF.

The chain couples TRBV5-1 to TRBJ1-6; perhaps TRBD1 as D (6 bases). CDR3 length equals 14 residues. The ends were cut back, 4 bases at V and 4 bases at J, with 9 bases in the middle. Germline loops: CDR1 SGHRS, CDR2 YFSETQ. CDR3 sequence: CASSAQGYNSPLHF. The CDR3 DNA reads TGCGCCAGCAGCGCACAGGGATATAATTCACCCCTCCACTTT.

In nucleotides, the CDR3 is TGTGCCAGCAAACCCGGGGTGGGATGGTCCGGGGAGCTGTTTTTT. This encodes CASKPGVGWSGELFF. The V call is TRBV13, the J call TRBJ2-2; tentatively, D is TRBD2 (5 bases). In germline, CDR1 is PRHDT, CDR2 FYEKMQ (reference sequence). V was pared by 7 bases and J by 6 bases, with 18 bases between. CDR3 length: 15 residues.

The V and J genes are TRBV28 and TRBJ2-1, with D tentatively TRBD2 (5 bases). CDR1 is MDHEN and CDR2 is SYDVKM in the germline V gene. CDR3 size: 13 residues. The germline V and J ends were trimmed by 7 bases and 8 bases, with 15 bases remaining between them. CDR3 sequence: CASIPGSAHEQFF. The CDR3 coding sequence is TGTGCCAGCATCCCGGGAAGTGCACATGAGCAGTTCTTC.

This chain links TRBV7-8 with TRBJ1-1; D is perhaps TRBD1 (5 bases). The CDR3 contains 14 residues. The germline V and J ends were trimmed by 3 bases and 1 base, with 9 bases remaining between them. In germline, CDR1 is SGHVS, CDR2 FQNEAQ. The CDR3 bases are TGTGCCAGCAGCTTCGGACAATCGAACACTGAAGCTTTCTTT. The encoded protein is CASSFGQSNTEAFF.

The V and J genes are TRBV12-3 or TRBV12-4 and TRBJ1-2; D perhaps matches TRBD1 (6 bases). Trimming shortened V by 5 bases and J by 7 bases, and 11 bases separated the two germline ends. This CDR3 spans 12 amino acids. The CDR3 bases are TGTGCCAGCAGTGACCAGGGGTCTGGCTACACCTTC. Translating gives CASSDQGSGYTF.

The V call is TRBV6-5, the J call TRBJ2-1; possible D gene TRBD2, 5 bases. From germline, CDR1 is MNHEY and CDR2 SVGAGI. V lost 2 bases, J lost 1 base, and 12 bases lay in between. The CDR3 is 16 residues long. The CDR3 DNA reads TGTGCCAGCAGTTACGTGGCGGGTAGTTCCTACAATGAGCAGTTCTTC. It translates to CASSYVAGSSYNEQFF.

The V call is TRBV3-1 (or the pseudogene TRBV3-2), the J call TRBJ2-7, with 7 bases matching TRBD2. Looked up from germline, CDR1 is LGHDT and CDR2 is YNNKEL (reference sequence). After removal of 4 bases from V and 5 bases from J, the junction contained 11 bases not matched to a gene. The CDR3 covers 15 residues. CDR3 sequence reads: CASSPPQSGRDEQYF. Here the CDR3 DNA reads TGTGCCAGCAGCCCGCCCCAGAGTGGGAGGGACGAGCAGTACTTC.

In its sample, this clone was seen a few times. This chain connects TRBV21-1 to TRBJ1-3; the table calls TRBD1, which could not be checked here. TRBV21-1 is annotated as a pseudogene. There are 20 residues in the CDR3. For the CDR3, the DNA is TGTGCCAGCAGCAAAGACCGGGACAGGGTTATTTTTTACTCTGGAAACACCATATATTTT. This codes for CASSKDRDRVIFYSGNTIYF.